This T cell receptor beta chain comes out of a study of radiotherapy plus CTLA-4 blockade in lung cancer. The CDR3 sequence is 12 residues long. From germline, CDR1 is MNHEY and CDR2 SMNVEV (reference sequence). V was pared by 8 bases and J by 4 bases, with 4 bases of the junction left unmatched. Chemo-refractory metastatic non-small-cell lung cancer patients received focal radiation with ipilimumab CTLA-4 blockade. TCRdb's table, derived via immunoSEQ multiplex PCR, lists solely in-frame clones and lacks some. Among roughly 59,000 clones listed, around three quarters were seen once. Material: peripheral blood, obtained from a patient treated with radiotherapy plus ipilimumab. The receptor's source is a human donor with non-small cell lung cancer whose response to radiotherapy plus ipilimumab could not be evaluated. The chain uses TRBV27 and TRBJ1-2, with TRBD1 identical over 7 bases. This CDR3 is CASGGQIYGYTF. Here the CDR3 DNA reads TGTGCCAGCGGGGGACAGATCTATGGCTACACCTTC.